The sequence of this T cell receptor beta chain was determined in a study of Ad26.COV2.S vaccination and SARS-CoV-2 variants. Notes on the study in general: Comparability of non-spike TCR breadth was observed across vaccine and placebo recipients. Substantial breadth in spike-specific CD8+ and CD4+ T cell responses was reportedly seen after vaccination.

A note on this clone: Antigen specificity is unknown.

Documented treatment: some 19 received Ad26.COV2.S at low or high dose, single or two shots; roughly five received placebo; per-sample allocation not given. Following the first vaccine or placebo injection, samples were taken on day 63. An adult donor aged 18-55 years was enrolled in Boston. Measured with immunoSEQ multiplex PCR; TCRdb has only the in-frame clones, and not every one. This table holds hundreds of thousands of clones, 80% to 95% found once. Germline V CDR1 and CDR2: SGHKS, YYEKEE (reference sequence). This CDR3 is 19 amino acids long. V lost 6 bases and J lost 3; bases outside the gene matches: 20.

The chain has TRBV5-5 and TRBJ2-1; 8 nucleotides agree with TRBD1. The material was peripheral blood, obtained in a trial of Ad26.COV2.S vaccine versus placebo. The clonotype originates from a person aged 18-65 years who received the Ad26.COV2.S COVID-19 vaccine or a placebo. DNA for the CDR3: TGTGCCAGCAAAACTGGGACAGGAGCCTACAACCCCTACTACAATGAGCAGTTCTTC. It codes for CASKTGTGAYNPYYNEQFF.